These 5 T cell receptor beta chains were sequenced from one sample in a study of naive and memory T cell subsets. Two oligonucleotides, mixed equimolar, formed the beta constant-region primer covering TRBC1 and TRBC2. Nested alpha and beta constant-region primers with the SP2 primer drove four PCR rounds on ligated cDNA. TCRdb processed the UMI-ligation and nested PCR reads anew with MiXCR; each CDR3 protein has one entry. The sample records 95,000 to 150,000 distinct CDR3 sequences, 36% being singletons. Sequencing was done on a sample of central memory CD4+ T cells from blood. The receptors here all came from a human donor in good health.

J is TRBJ2-7 and V is TRBV28; TRBD2 matches at 12 bases. The length of the CDR3 is 15 residues. Germline assignment: CDR1 MDHEN and CDR2 SYDVKM. Unmatched junction bases numbered 8, after V lost 5 bases and J lost 6 bases. CDR3 bases: TGTGCCAGCAGTATACACGGACTAGCGGGGTTCGAGCAGTACTTC. As protein: CASSIHGLAGFEQYF.

This clonotype has just a few counts. The chain couples TRBV7-8 to TRBJ1-1; tentative D call: TRBD1 (5 bases). This CDR3 spans 17 amino acids. Germline CDR1 and CDR2: SGHVS and FQNEAQ. V lost 8 bases and J 0 bases, leaving 22 bases between the germline ends. The CDR3 DNA sequence: TGTGCCAGCGGAACGGGGAGGGGTGGGAACTTGAACACTGAAGCTTTCTTT. It specifies CASGTGRGGNLNTEAFF.

The chain employs TRBV20-1 and TRBJ2-7, with 9 bases aligning to TRBD1. This CDR3 is built from 17 residues. J lost 5 bases, V lost 7 bases, and 21 bases had no gene match. The V gene's germline CDR1 is DFQATT and CDR2 SNEGSKA (reference sequence). Here the CDR3 reads CSVPQGTGLVGEDEQYF. DNA for the CDR3: TGCAGTGTCCCGCAGGGGACAGGGTTGGTTGGCGAGGACGAGCAGTACTTC.

This chain joins TRBV7-2 and TRBJ2-7, with D maybe TRBD2 (6 bases). The CDR3 sequence is 14 residues long. The germline gives CDR1 SGHTA, CDR2 FQGNSA. Trimming removed 3 bases from V and 2 bases from J, with 11 bases in between. Written as DNA, the CDR3 is TGTGCCAGCAGCTTCCCGGGAGACGCCTACGAGCAGTACTTC. Translated, it gives CASSFPGDAYEQYF.

This clonotype showed up just a few times. This chain joins TRBV15 and TRBJ2-1; D possibly corresponds to TRBD2 (6 bases). The ends were cut back, 1 base at V and 6 bases at J, with 10 bases in the middle. The CDR3 has 14 amino acids. The germline V gene encodes CDR1 LNHNV and CDR2 YYDKDF (reference sequence). Written as DNA, the CDR3 is TGTGCCACCAGCAGAGCCGGGAGATTCAATGAGCAGTTCTTC. Translating it yields CATSRAGRFNEQFF.